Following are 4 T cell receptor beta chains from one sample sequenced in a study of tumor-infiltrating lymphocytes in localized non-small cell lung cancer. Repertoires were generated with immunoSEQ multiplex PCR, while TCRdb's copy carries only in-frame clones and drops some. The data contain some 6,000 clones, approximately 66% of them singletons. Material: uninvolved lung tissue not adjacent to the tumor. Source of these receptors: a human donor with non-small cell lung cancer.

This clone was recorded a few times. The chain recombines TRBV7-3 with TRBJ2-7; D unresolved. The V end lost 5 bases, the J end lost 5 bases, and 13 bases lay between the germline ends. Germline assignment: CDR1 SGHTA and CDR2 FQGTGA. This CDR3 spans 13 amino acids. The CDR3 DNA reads TGTGCCAGCAGCCCGCACCCCCTCGACGAGCAGTACTTC. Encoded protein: CASSPHPLDEQYF.

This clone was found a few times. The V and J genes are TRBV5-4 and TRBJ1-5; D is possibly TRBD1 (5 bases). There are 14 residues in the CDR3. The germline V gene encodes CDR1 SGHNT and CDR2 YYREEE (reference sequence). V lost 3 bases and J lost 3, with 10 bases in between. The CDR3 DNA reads TGTGCCAGCAGCTCCGACAGTTTCAATCAGCCCCAGCATTTT. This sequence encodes CASSSDSFNQPQHF.

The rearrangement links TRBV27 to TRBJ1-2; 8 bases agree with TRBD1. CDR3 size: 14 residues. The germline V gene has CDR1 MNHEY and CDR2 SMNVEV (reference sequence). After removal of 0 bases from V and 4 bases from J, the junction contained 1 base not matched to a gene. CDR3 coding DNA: TGTGCCAGCAGTTTATCGACAGGGGCCTATGGCTACACCTTC. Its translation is CASSLSTGAYGYTF.

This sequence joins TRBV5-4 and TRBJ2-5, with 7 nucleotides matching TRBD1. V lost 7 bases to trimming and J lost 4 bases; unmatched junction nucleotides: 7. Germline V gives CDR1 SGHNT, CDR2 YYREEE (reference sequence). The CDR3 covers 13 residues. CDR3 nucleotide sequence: TGTGCCAGCCTAGACAGGGAAGGAGAGACCCAGTACTTC. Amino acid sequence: CASLDREGETQYF.